This TCR beta chain stems from a study of CD8+ T cells in alopecia areata. Study findings and constraints: In scalp, tofacitinib significantly decreased clonality and expanded CD8+ clones among the top 100.

The authors extracted RNA and reverse transcribed it into cDNA as the sequencing template. Method: immunoSEQ multiplex PCR; TCRdb's copy keeps in-frame clones and lacks some. Altogether roughly 180,000 clones are present, 53% being singletons, with the ten largest covering more than 10%. As to treatment: oral pan-JAK inhibitor, 5-10 mg twice daily. The CDR3 has 12 amino acids. Germline V gene sequence: CDR1 MGHDK, CDR2 SYGVNS. Trimming left V 8 bases short and J 3 bases short, with 11 bases between. This clone was counted a single time. Its target is unknown. This chain uses TRBV25-1 with TRBJ2-7; D gene ambiguous. The sequence was collected from a human donor with alopecia areata. The sequences come from CD8+ T cells sorted from blood, collected at week 24, from a patient treated with tofacitinib. CDR3: CASLGWDYEQYF. CDR3 in DNA: TGTGCCAGCCTGGGCTGGGACTACGAGCAGTACTTC.